Only a few counts were recorded for the clone carrying this T cell receptor (beta chain). Its antigen is not identified. The data originate from a study of T cell repertoires in cytomegalovirus infection. MiXCR, run by TCRdb on the reads, gives a single entry per CDR3 protein. The data show about 570,000 distinct CDR3 sequences, 40% seen once. Notes on the study in general: Predominance within the ex vivo response was attributable to HLA-C-restricted CMV-specific TCR beta clonotypes.

The V end lost 0 bases, the J end lost 0 bases, and 12 bases lay between the germline ends. CDR1 and CDR2 from the germline V gene are MNHEY and SVGAGI. There are 16 residues in the CDR3. This clonotype was obtained from a human donor in good health (CMV status not recorded). Some clones in this sample may be carry-over from other donors' samples. Specimen: cultured PBMCs, collected from culture after CMV antigen stimulation. This sequence joins TRBV6-5 and TRBJ2-7; D might be TRBD1 or TRBD2, each matching 5 bases. This chain's CDR3 is CASSYSRQRSSYEQYF. Written as DNA, the CDR3 is TGTGCCAGCAGTTACTCCCGACAGCGGAGCTCCTACGAGCAGTACTTC.